One and the same sample provided the 10 T cell receptor beta chains below, sequenced in a study of control samples from healthy donors and cancer patients. The repertoire was sequenced with immunoSEQ multiplex PCR; TCRdb's copy has only in-frame clones and lacks some. The data contain tens of thousands of clones, approximately 87% of them singletons. What was sequenced was blood. These receptors came from a man over 45 in good health.

This chain connects TRBV28 to TRBJ1-2; tentatively, D is TRBD1 (5 bases). The CDR3 spans 12 residues. V shed 8 bases and J shed 4 bases, with 11 bases lying between them. Germline CDR1 reads MDHEN; CDR2 reads SYDVKM. CDR3 DNA: TGTGCCAGCCGGTCAGGGAGCTATGGCTACACCTTC. This sequence encodes CASRSGSYGYTF.

The rearrangement links TRBV25-1 to TRBJ1-1; D is possibly TRBD1 (6 bases). Deletions cut 7 bases from V and 3 bases from J, with 15 bases between. CDR3 length equals 14 residues. The germline CDR1 and CDR2 sequences are MGHDK and SYGVNS. The CDR3 sequence is CASTRGVRDTEAFF. The CDR3 bases are TGTGCCAGCACAAGGGGGGTGAGGGACACTGAAGCTTTCTTT. The full variable domain, completed using reference TRBV25-1 and TRBJ1-1, is EADIYQTPRYLVIGTGKKITLECSQTMGHDKMYWYQQDPGMELHLIHYSYGVNSTEKGDLSSESTVSRIRTEHFPLTLESARPSHTSQYLCASTRGVRDTEAFFGQGTRLTVV.

V and J are TRBV5-1 and TRBJ2-1; unclear D gene. Trimming took off 3 bases at V and 0 bases at J, with 4 bases between the two ends. The length of the CDR3 is 13 residues. Germline V gene lookup returns CDR1 SGHRS and CDR2 YFSETQ. The CDR3 spells CASSWDSYNEQFF. In nucleotides, the CDR3 is TGCGCCAGCAGCTGGGACTCCTACAATGAGCAGTTCTTC.

This chain connects TRBV7-6 to TRBJ1-1; 9 bases fit TRBD1. With V trimmed by 5 bases and J by 2 bases, 6 bases remained unmatched. The germline CDR1 and CDR2 sequences are SGHVS and FNYEAQ. This CDR3 region has 15 residues. The CDR3 loop reads CASSLDRGDNTEAFF. For the CDR3, the DNA is TGTGCCAGCAGCCTAGACAGGGGGGATAACACTGAAGCTTTCTTT.

This chain joins TRBV29-1 and TRBJ1-2; a possible D gene is TRBD1 (6 bases). The CDR3 has 14 amino acids. With 5 bases removed from V and 3 bases from J, the gap between germline ends came to 16 bases. The germline CDR1 and CDR2 sequences are SQVTM and ANQGSEA. CDR3 residues: CSVPNREFDYGYTF. The CDR3 DNA reads as TGCAGCGTTCCTAACAGGGAATTTGACTATGGCTACACCTTC.

The chain uses TRBV6-6 and TRBJ2-2; the match to TRBD2 covers 9 bases. The CDR3 loop spans 13 amino acids. Germline loops: CDR1 MNHNY, CDR2 SVGAGI (reference sequence). Germline trimming cut 8 bases from V and 5 bases from J; bases unmatched to any gene: 3. The CDR3 reads CASCAGGTGELFF. The DNA for the CDR3 is TGTGCCAGCTGCGCGGGAGGGACCGGGGAGCTGTTTTTT.

This clone was seen just once. The rearrangement joins TRBV10-1 to TRBJ2-2; a possible D gene is TRBD2 (5 bases). Trimming stripped 6 bases from V and 3 bases from J, with 8 bases between. The CDR3 runs to 13 residues. CDR1 is WNHNN and CDR2 is SYGVQD in the germline V gene (reference sequence). In nucleotides, the CDR3 is TGCGCCAGCAGGGCGGGTTACACCGGGGAGCTGTTTTTT. Translated: CASRAGYTGELFF.

The CDR3 loop reads CAIEREGNRETFTNEKLFF. The DNA for the CDR3 is TGTGCCATCGAGCGAGAGGGGAACAGGGAGACCTTCACTAATGAAAAACTGTTTTTT. This chain connects TRBV9 to TRBJ1-4; D might be TRBD1 (6 bases). Trimming removed 9 bases at V and 2 bases at J, with 29 bases between. The CDR3 has 19 residues. Per germline, CDR1 SGDLS and CDR2 YYNGEE. Drawing the rest from reference TRBV9 and TRBJ1-4, the complete variable domain is DSGVTQTPKHLITATGQRVTLRCSPRSGDLSVYWYQQSLDQGLQFLIQYYNGEERAKGNILERFSAQQFPDLHSELNLSSLELGDSALYFCAIEREGNRETFTNEKLFFGSGTQLSVL.

The CDR3 loop reads CASSFMGNTEAFF. Here the CDR3 DNA reads TGTGCCAGCAGTTTTATGGGGAACACTGAAGCTTTCTTT. The V and J genes are TRBV27 and TRBJ1-1; D gene ambiguous. CDR1 MNHEY and CDR2 SMNVEV come from the germline V gene (reference sequence). V lost 3 bases, J lost 1 base, and 6 bases lay in between. This CDR3 contains 13 residues.

The genes are TRBV30 and TRBJ2-2; TRBD1 aligns across 9 bases. The CDR3 sequence is 15 residues long. Germline lookup yields CDR1 GTSNPN and CDR2 SVGIG (reference sequence). J was trimmed by 4 bases and V by 0 bases; bases with no gene match: 3. For the CDR3, the DNA is TGTGCCTGGAGTGTCGGGACAGGGAGCACCGGGGAGCTGTTTTTT. Its translation is CAWSVGTGSTGELFF.